The 26 T cell receptor beta chains below come from one sample, sequenced in a study of early T cells in non-severe SARS-CoV-2 infection. TCRdb ran MiXCR on the 5' RACE reads and lists one entry per CDR3 protein. The sample holds about 97,000 distinct CDR3 sequences, roughly 11% seen once. Source: whole blood, taken at baseline. These receptors were taken from an adult who was a healthcare worker with PCR-confirmed SARS-CoV-2 infection or an uninfected control (not recorded which).

This clonotype was observed at least ten times. V and J are TRBV20-1 and TRBJ2-2, with D possibly called TRBD1 or TRBD2 (5 bases each). This CDR3 is 15 amino acids long. Germline CDR1 is DFQATT and CDR2 is SNEGSKA (reference sequence). Trimming removed 6 bases from V and 7 bases from J, with 21 bases in between. CDR3 loop: CSAQRGPGKNGELFF. For the CDR3, the DNA is TGCAGTGCCCAAAGGGGTCCGGGGAAGAACGGGGAGCTGTTTTTT.

The chain couples TRBV27 to TRBJ1-1; possibly TRBD1 for D (5 bases). CDR1 is MNHEY, CDR2 SMNVEV, per germline (reference sequence). CDR3 length: 15 amino acids. The V and J ends lost 2 bases and 4 bases respectively, with 14 bases between them. This CDR3 reads CASSLSYDGGTEAFF. The CDR3 bases are TGTGCCAGCAGTTTAAGCTACGACGGGGGCACTGAAGCTTTCTTT.

This clonotype was counted a few times. CDR3 sequence: CASSLPEDGAFF. The CDR3 DNA sequence: TGCGCCAGCAGCCTACCGGAGGACGGGGCTTTCTTT. The chain recombines TRBV5-1 with TRBJ1-1, with D uncertain. The CDR3 extends over 12 amino acids. Germline loops: CDR1 SGHRS, CDR2 YFSETQ. The V end was cut by 4 bases, the J end by 11 bases, with 15 bases between. Looking up the rest from reference TRBV5-1 and TRBJ1-1 gives the full variable domain: KAGVTQTPRYLIKTRGQQVTLSCSPISGHRSVSWYQQTPGQGLQFLFEYFSETQRNKGNFPGRFSGRQFSNSRSEMNVSTLELGDSALYLCASSLPEDGAFFGQGTRLTVV.

In this sample, this clonotype turned up many times. The genes are TRBV5-4 and TRBJ2-3; maybe TRBD1 (6 bases). V lost 0 bases and J lost 4, with 9 bases in between. Per the germline V gene, CDR1 is SGHNT and CDR2 is YYREEE (reference sequence). The CDR3 totals 14 residues. The CDR3 DNA follows: TGTGCCAGCAGCTTGGGGGCAGGGGCAGATACGCAGTATTTT. Residues: CASSLGAGADTQYF.

J is TRBJ2-2 and V is TRBV6-5; the D is unclear. V was shortened by 5 bases and J by 2 bases, with 9 bases between the two germline ends. The germline V gene encodes CDR1 MNHEY and CDR2 SVGAGI. CDR3 length: 14 amino acids. In nucleotides, the CDR3 is TGTGCCAGCAGTCGCGCAAGAAACACCGGGGAGCTGTTTTTT. It codes for CASSRARNTGELFF.

This clonotype was picked up many times. This chain joins TRBV6-6 and TRBJ1-1; 11 positions match TRBD1. Trimming at V came to 8 bases and at J to 7 bases, leaving 15 bases not matched to a gene. The CDR3 spans 16 residues. Germline values: CDR1 MNHNY, CDR2 SVGAGI (reference sequence). The CDR3 nucleotides are TGTGCCAGCTCTCTTAGAGGCGGGACAGGGGGTTTTGAAGCTTTCTTT. Translated: CASSLRGGTGGFEAFF.

This clonotype occurred a few times. This chain connects TRBV20-1 to TRBJ2-7, with 10 bases lining up with TRBD2. V was clipped by 0 bases and J by 3 bases; unmatched bases: 5. The CDR3 spans 15 residues. Germline values: CDR1 DFQATT, CDR2 SNEGSKA (reference sequence). This CDR3 reads CSAREPSGSFYEQYF. The CDR3 region has the DNA TGCAGTGCTAGAGAGCCTAGCGGGAGTTTCTACGAGCAGTACTTC.

Many counts were recorded for this clonotype. V gene TRBV27 combines with J gene TRBJ2-5; 7 bases are shared with TRBD1. The CDR3 spans 16 residues. J was trimmed by 3 bases and V by 5 bases; bases with no gene match: 12. The germline gives CDR1 MNHEY, CDR2 SMNVEV (reference sequence). In nucleotides, the CDR3 is TGTGCCAGCAGTGCCAAACTAAGGGGGCTCGAAGAGACCCAGTACTTC. It specifies CASSAKLRGLEETQYF.

J is TRBJ1-1 and V is TRBV7-3, with TRBD1 matching over 7 bases. CDR1 SGHTA and CDR2 FQGTGA come from the germline V gene. The CDR3 spans 14 residues. J lost 10 bases, V lost 0 bases, and 8 bases had no gene match. Here the CDR3 reads CASSLTRDSPGAFF. CDR3 DNA sequence: TGTGCCAGCAGCTTAACTAGGGACAGCCCTGGAGCTTTCTTT. The whole variable domain, remainder taken from reference TRBV7-3 and TRBJ1-1, is GAGVSQTPSNKVTEKGKYVELRCDPISGHTALYWYRQSLGQGPEFLIYFQGTGAADDSGLPNDRFFAVRPEGSVSTLKIQRTERGDSAVYLCASSLTRDSPGAFFGQGTRLTVV.

This clonotype has just a few counts. The chain combines TRBV6-2 or TRBV6-3 with TRBJ2-1; 7 positions match TRBD2. Germline values: CDR1 MNHEY, CDR2 SVGEGT. CDR3 size: 18 residues. The J segment lost 9 bases and the V segment lost 1 base, leaving 18 bases of the junction unmatched. The CDR3, as DNA: TGTGCCAGCAGTTACTTGGACCTGGCGGGAGCGGCGGGAACTGAGCAGTTCTTC. Encoded protein: CASSYLDLAGAAGTEQFF.

This chain uses TRBV7-9 with TRBJ1-1; D possibly corresponds to TRBD1 (6 bases). Germline values: CDR1 SEHNR, CDR2 FQNEAQ (reference sequence). With 10 bases removed from V and 1 base from J, the gap between germline ends came to 13 bases. This CDR3 has 13 amino acids. The CDR3 sequence: CATSGTRNTEAFF. The CDR3 DNA reads as TGTGCCACCTCCGGGACAAGGAACACTGAAGCTTTCTTT. The whole variable domain, remainder taken from reference TRBV7-9 and TRBJ1-1, is DTGVSQNPRHKITKRGQNVTFRCDPISEHNRLYWYRQTLGQGPEFLTYFQNEAQLEKSRLLSDRFSAERPKGSFSTLEIQRTEQGDSAMYLCATSGTRNTEAFFGQGTRLTVV.

This clonotype was found many times. CDR3: CASRQPFLGRQYNEQFF. The CDR3 DNA sequence: TGTGCCAGCAGGCAACCCTTTTTGGGCAGGCAGTACAATGAGCAGTTCTTC. The chain uses TRBV11-2 and TRBJ2-1; D gene uncertain. Germline V CDR1 and CDR2: SGHAT, FQNNGV. Trimming stripped 6 bases from V and 4 bases from J, with 22 bases between. The CDR3 consists of 17 residues.

In this sample, this clonotype turned up many times. The rearrangement joins TRBV10-2 to TRBJ2-2, with a tentative D call TRBD2 (6 bases). Looked up from germline, CDR1 is WSHSY and CDR2 is SAAADI. The CDR3 is made up of 14 amino acids. The ends were cut back, 5 bases at V and 4 bases at J, with 11 bases in the middle. CDR3: CASSWMGGTGELFF. The DNA for the CDR3 is TGCGCCAGCAGTTGGATGGGGGGCACCGGGGAGCTGTTTTTT.

This clonotype was picked up many times. This chain links TRBV2 with TRBJ1-5; D may be TRBD1 (6 bases). The CDR3 spans 15 residues. Germline V lookup: CDR1 SNHLY, CDR2 FYNNEI. With 5 bases removed from V and 11 bases from J, the gap between germline ends came to 22 bases. The CDR3: CASSRGTGAAGAQHF. The CDR3 DNA reads as TGTGCCAGCAGTAGGGGGACGGGGGCCGCAGGAGCCCAGCATTTT.

V gene TRBV7-2 combines with J gene TRBJ2-7, with 7 bases fitting TRBD2. The V gene end was trimmed by 5 bases and the J gene end by 2 bases; junction bases not matched to a gene: 12. The CDR3 is made up of 16 amino acids. Germline V gene data show CDR1 as SGHTA and CDR2 as FQGNSA. The CDR3 here is CASSPRGGSNAYEQYF. The CDR3 DNA follows: TGTGCCAGCAGCCCGAGGGGCGGGAGCAATGCCTACGAGCAGTACTTC.

The chain is built from TRBV14 and TRBJ1-1; the D gene is possibly TRBD1 (5 bases). Germline assignment: CDR1 SGHDN and CDR2 FVKESK. V lost 4 bases and J 1 base, leaving 7 bases between the germline ends. CDR3 length: 13 residues. This chain's CDR3 is CASSRTSNTEAFF. CDR3 nucleotides: TGTGCCAGCAGCCGGACATCGAACACTGAAGCTTTCTTT.

This clonotype has at least ten counts. The chain uses TRBV5-4 and TRBJ2-5; 8 positions agree with TRBD2. Germline V gene lookup returns CDR1 SGHNT and CDR2 YYREEE (reference sequence). This CDR3 is 16 amino acids long. V lost 1 base to trimming and J lost 4 bases; unmatched junction nucleotides: 9. As DNA, the CDR3 is TGTGCCAGCAGCTTGCGGGGGGGGCAGGGTATAGAGACCCAGTACTTC. It encodes CASSLRGGQGIETQYF.

This clonotype was observed at least ten times. The chain employs TRBV11-2 and TRBJ1-4; D is ambiguous. This CDR3 is 15 amino acids long. From germline, CDR1 is SGHAT and CDR2 FQNNGV. Trimming took 0 bases from V and 0 from J, leaving 5 bases between them. The CDR3 nucleotides are TGTGCCAGCAGCTTAGACGGTGCAACTAATGAAAAACTGTTTTTT. It is translated as CASSLDGATNEKLFF.

The chain couples TRBV18 to TRBJ1-1; no definite D call. The V gene lost 3 bases and the J gene lost 1 base, with 9 bases spanning the gap. The length of the CDR3 is 14 residues. Germline V lookup: CDR1 KGHSH, CDR2 LQKENI. Here the CDR3 DNA reads TGTGCCAGCTCACCGGTAAATTCGAACACTGAAGCTTTCTTT. Its translation is CASSPVNSNTEAFF.

In this sample, this clonotype turned up many times. The J gene is TRBJ1-6, the V gene TRBV6-6; D possibly corresponds to TRBD1 (5 bases). Germline CDR1 and CDR2: MNHNY and SVGAGI (reference sequence). This CDR3 is built from 18 residues. V was shortened by 1 base and J by 0 bases, with 13 bases between the two germline ends. The CDR3 region has the DNA TGTGCCAGCAGTTACTATTGGGCAGGGAGCTCCTATAATTCACCCCTCCACTTT. This codes for CASSYYWAGSSYNSPLHF.

This rearrangement joins TRBV30 to TRBJ2-1, with 7 bases matching TRBD1. V lost 0 bases, J lost 2 bases, and 19 bases stayed unmatched. There are 20 residues in the CDR3. In germline, CDR1 is GTSNPN, CDR2 SVGIG (reference sequence). In DNA form, the CDR3 reads TGTGCCTGGAGTGTACGCTCCATATCAGGTACAGGGGCCCCCTACAATGAGCAGTTCTTC. This encodes CAWSVRSISGTGAPYNEQFF.

This clonotype was found a few times. The V and J genes are TRBV20-1 and TRBJ1-1, with a tentative D call TRBD1 (5 bases). Per germline, CDR1 DFQATT and CDR2 SNEGSKA (reference sequence). V was shortened by 1 base and J by 7 bases, with 16 bases between the two germline ends. This CDR3 is built from 14 residues. The CDR3 spells CSARVIHGTREAFF. The CDR3 DNA sequence: TGCAGTGCTAGAGTGATTCACGGGACCCGTGAAGCTTTCTTT.

CDR3 nucleotide sequence: TGTGCCAGCAGTACAGGACGGGGGGGCCAGGCGCAGTATTTT. This codes for CASSTGRGGQAQYF. V usage is TRBV28 and J usage is TRBJ2-3; 8 bases match TRBD2. Germline V lookup: CDR1 MDHEN, CDR2 SYDVKM. V gave up 5 bases and J gave up 10 bases; unmatched junction bases: 11. The CDR3 contains 14 residues. Filled out from reference TRBV28 and TRBJ2-3, the complete variable domain reads DVKVTQSSRYLVKRTGEKVFLECVQDMDHENMFWYRQDPGLGLRLIYFSYDVKMKEKGDIPEGYSVSREKKERFSLILESASTNQTSMYLCASSTGRGGQAQYFGPGTRLTVL.

This clonotype was observed a few times. This chain links TRBV28 with TRBJ2-7; D remains unclear. CDR1 and CDR2 from the germline V gene are MDHEN and SYDVKM. This CDR3 comprises 15 residues. Deletions cut 8 bases from V and 0 bases from J, with 17 bases between. In nucleotides, the CDR3 is TGTGCCAGCTTTTCCCCCGCTAGTGTCTCCTACGAGCAGTACTTC. It codes for CASFSPASVSYEQYF.

This clonotype was picked up a small number of times. The rearrangement joins TRBV24-1 to TRBJ2-2; D may be TRBD1 or TRBD2 (5 bases each). The germline CDR1 and CDR2 sequences are KGHDR and SFDVKD. The ends were cut back, 3 bases at V and 7 bases at J, with 14 bases in the middle. This CDR3 has 15 residues. The CDR3 here is CATSDGTARSGELFF. The DNA for the CDR3 is TGTGCCACCAGTGATGGGACGGCGCGGAGCGGGGAGCTGTTTTTT.

This clonotype has only a few counts. The chain joins TRBV5-1 to TRBJ2-7, with D possibly TRBD1 on 6 matching bases. With 4 bases removed from V and 2 bases from J, the gap between germline ends came to 10 bases. The CDR3 is made up of 13 amino acids. Germline V gives CDR1 SGHRS, CDR2 YFSETQ. The CDR3: CASSTGQTYEQYF. As DNA, the CDR3 is TGCGCCAGCAGCACGGGACAAACCTACGAGCAGTACTTC.